These 30 T cell receptor beta chains were sequenced from one sample in a study of blood T cells in healthy people across ages. Through a sample-barcoded 5' primer and a J-beta primer mix, a second PCR was run for about 6 to 12 cycles. TCRdb used MiXCR to reprocess the 5' RACE reads, holding one entry per CDR3 protein. The data show fewer than 1 million distinct CDR3 sequences, 40% to 50% seen once. Sequencing was carried out using blood. These receptors were taken from a man in his 60s in good health.

The chain carries TRBV5-5 and TRBJ1-1, with D possibly TRBD1 on 6 matching bases. The germline V and J ends were trimmed by 4 bases and 10 bases, with 14 bases remaining between them. The length of the CDR3 is 12 residues. Germline assignment: CDR1 SGHKS and CDR2 YYEKEE (reference sequence). The CDR3 region is CASSRDNWGAFF. In DNA, the CDR3 is TGTGCCAGCAGCCGGGACAATTGGGGAGCTTTCTTT.

V is TRBV9 and J is TRBJ2-3; TRBD2 matches at 7 bases. Trimming cost V 4 bases and J 2 bases; bases outside gene matches: 10. CDR1 SGDLS and CDR2 YYNGEE come from the germline V gene. CDR3 length equals 16 residues. The CDR3 region has the DNA TGTGCCAGCAGCCCCCGTGCGAGCGGGATCACAGATACGCAGTATTTT. Its translation: CASSPRASGITDTQYF.

The chain carries TRBV7-2 and TRBJ2-5, with a tentative D call TRBD1 (5 bases). CDR1 is SGHTA and CDR2 is FQGNSA in the germline V gene. The CDR3 loop spans 13 amino acids. V lost 7 bases to trimming and J lost 5 bases, with 14 bases between them. This chain's CDR3 is CASKVRAMETQYF. CDR3 in DNA: TGTGCCAGCAAGGTCAGGGCTATGGAGACCCAGTACTTC.

CDR3 sequence (DNA): TGTGCCAGCAGTTCCGGGACTTTCACCGGGGAGCTGTTTTTT. Translation gives CASSSGTFTGELFF. The chain uses TRBV28 and TRBJ2-2; tentative D call: TRBD2 (6 bases). Germline loops: CDR1 MDHEN, CDR2 SYDVKM. The CDR3 is 14 residues long. V dropped 4 bases and J dropped 4 bases, with 10 bases sitting between them.

This rearrangement joins TRBV7-2 to TRBJ1-2, with a tentative D call TRBD1 (5 bases). The V gene's germline CDR1 is SGHTA and CDR2 FQGNSA. The length of the CDR3 is 14 residues. V lost 5 bases, J lost 4 bases, and 14 bases lay in between. CDR3 sequence (DNA): TGTGCCAGCAGCCTACAGGCTTTGGGCTATGGCTACACCTTC. Translation: CASSLQALGYGYTF.

The chain has TRBV7-2 and TRBJ1-4, with 9 bases matching TRBD1. Unmatched junction bases numbered 6, after V lost 5 bases and J lost 5 bases. The V gene's germline CDR1 is SGHTA and CDR2 FQGNSA. The CDR3 sequence is 15 residues long. CDR3 in amino acids: CASSPQGAVNEKLFF. The CDR3 region has the DNA TGTGCCAGCAGCCCACAGGGGGCAGTGAATGAAAAACTGTTTTTT.

V gene TRBV7-9 combines with J gene TRBJ2-6; D uncertain. The V end was cut by 5 bases, the J end by 0 bases, with 8 bases between. The germline CDR1 and CDR2 sequences are SEHNR and FQNEAQ (reference sequence). There are 15 residues in the CDR3. CDR3 DNA: TGTGCCAGCAGCCCACTTTTCTCTGGGGCCAACGTCCTGACTTTC. This gives the protein CASSPLFSGANVLTF.

The J gene is TRBJ2-3, the V gene TRBV29-1, with D possibly TRBD1 on 5 matching bases. Between the trimmed V and J ends, which lost 5 bases and 1 base, there was a span of 10 bases. The CDR3 sequence is 13 residues long. In germline, CDR1 is SQVTM, CDR2 ANQGSEA. DNA of the CDR3: TGCAGCGTTCCGCAGGGCGGCACAGATACGCAGTATTTT. Protein: CSVPQGGTDTQYF.

The chain couples TRBV6-2 or TRBV6-3 to TRBJ2-1; the D gene is possibly TRBD2 (5 bases). Trimming took off 4 bases at V and 0 bases at J, with 7 bases between the two ends. Germline V gene sequence: CDR1 MNHEY, CDR2 SVGEGT. CDR3 size: 14 residues. The chain's CDR3 is CASSWTLSYNEQFF. CDR3 sequence (DNA): TGTGCCAGCAGTTGGACTCTCTCCTACAATGAGCAGTTCTTC.

The rearrangement uses TRBV7-2 and TRBJ2-7; 8 nucleotides align to TRBD2. In germline, CDR1 is SGHTA, CDR2 FQGNSA. The junction had 6 bases not matched to a gene; V was cut back by 5 bases and J by 0 bases. The CDR3 loop spans 15 amino acids. The CDR3 DNA follows: TGTGCCAGCAGCATACTCGGGGGGGTCTCCTACGAGCAGTACTTC. Amino acid sequence: CASSILGGVSYEQYF.

This clonotype was seen at least ten times. V gene TRBV20-1 combines with J gene TRBJ2-5; 9 positions agree with TRBD1. Germline V CDR1 and CDR2: DFQATT, SNEGSKA (reference sequence). The CDR3 is 13 residues long. V trimming: 2 bases; J trimming: 5 bases; junction bases outside the gene matches: 3. DNA for the CDR3: TGCAGTGCTAGAACAGGGGGCATGGAGACCCAGTACTTC. It translates to CSARTGGMETQYF.

This clonotype was counted between two and nine times. This chain connects TRBV18 to TRBJ2-3; possibly TRBD1 for D (5 bases). Trimming cost V 0 bases and J 2 bases, with 18 bases left between them. The CDR3 runs to 18 residues. From germline, CDR1 is KGHSH and CDR2 LQKENI. In DNA form, the CDR3 reads TGTGCCAGCTCACCACCGCTTCAACAAGACAGAACCACAGATACGCAGTATTTT. This codes for CASSPPLQQDRTTDTQYF.

The gene calls are TRBV6-5 and TRBJ2-1; a weak D match, TRBD2 (5 bases). V was clipped by 7 bases and J by 9 bases, with 16 bases between them. The CDR3 sequence is 13 residues long. The V gene's germline CDR1 is MNHEY and CDR2 SVGAGI. DNA for the CDR3: TGTGCCAGCATGAGTGTGGCGGGTGGTGAGCAGTTCTTC. This translates into CASMSVAGGEQFF.

The genes are TRBV9 and TRBJ1-1; TRBD1 agrees at 7 bases. The V gene's germline CDR1 is SGDLS and CDR2 YYNGEE. Trimming cost V 3 bases and J 3 bases; bases outside gene matches: 5. CDR3 length equals 14 residues. CDR3 sequence (DNA): TGTGCCAGCAGCGCCGCAGGGGGTGACACTGAAGCTTTCTTT. The encoded protein is CASSAAGGDTEAFF.

This chain uses TRBV11-2 with TRBJ1-2; 8 positions agree with TRBD1. The CDR3 has 14 residues. CDR1 SGHAT and CDR2 FQNNGV come from the germline V gene. With V trimmed by 2 bases and J by 4 bases, 3 bases remained unmatched. The CDR3 nucleotides are TGTGCCAGCAGCTTAAACGGACAGGGCTATGGCTACACCTTC. As protein: CASSLNGQGYGYTF.

This clonotype came up a few times. The rearrangement links TRBV24-1 to TRBJ2-1, with D perhaps TRBD1 (6 bases). The germline gives CDR1 KGHDR, CDR2 SFDVKD. Trimming cost V 2 bases and J 5 bases, with 9 bases left between them. This CDR3 contains 14 residues. The CDR3 nucleotides are TGTGCCACCAGTGATTCCACAGGGAACAATGAGCAGTTCTTC. Amino acids: CATSDSTGNNEQFF.

The chain is built from TRBV3-1 and TRBJ2-1; D might be TRBD2 (5 bases). CDR1 is LGHDT and CDR2 is YNNKEL in the germline V gene (reference sequence). This CDR3 has 17 amino acids. V dropped 3 bases and J dropped 5 bases, with 20 bases sitting between them. The DNA of the CDR3 is TGTGCCAGCAGCCACCCCGGACGGGGTCCGAGGAACAATGAGCAGTTCTTC. It specifies CASSHPGRGPRNNEQFF.

This chain uses TRBV10-3 with TRBJ1-1; tentatively, D is TRBD1 (5 bases). The CDR3 runs to 12 residues. Trimming removed 2 bases at V and 4 bases at J, with 5 bases between. CDR1 ENHRY and CDR2 SYGVKD come from the germline V gene. This chain's CDR3 is CAISEGGTEAFF. The CDR3 bases are TGTGCCATCAGTGAGGGGGGCACTGAAGCTTTCTTT.

This clonotype was detected ten times or more. V is TRBV4-3 and J is TRBJ2-1; D possibly corresponds to TRBD2 (7 bases). V gave up 4 bases and J gave up 2 bases, with 12 bases separating them. This CDR3 region has 15 residues. Germline V gene lookup returns CDR1 LGHNA and CDR2 YSLEER. The CDR3 bases are TGCGCCAGCAGCCTACAGGGAGGGGCCTACAATGAGCAGTTCTTC. It is translated as CASSLQGGAYNEQFF.

The rearrangement links TRBV6-1 to TRBJ2-5; 11 bases line up with TRBD1. V dropped 4 bases and J dropped 5; count of bases not matched to a gene: 6. The CDR3 contains 15 residues. Germline V lookup: CDR1 MNHNS, CDR2 SASEGT. CDR3 in amino acids: CASSGRTGGAETQYF. For the CDR3, the DNA is TGTGCCAGCAGTGGGAGGACAGGGGGCGCCGAGACCCAGTACTTC.

The sample holds a few counts of this clonotype. The chain links TRBV18 to TRBJ2-1; no firm D call. This CDR3 region has 13 residues. CDR1 and CDR2 from the germline V gene are KGHSH and LQKENI. The V end was cut by 3 bases, the J end by 5 bases, with 8 bases between. The CDR3: CASSPREDNEQFF. In DNA form, the CDR3 reads TGTGCCAGCTCACCTAGGGAAGACAATGAGCAGTTCTTC.

This clonotype was picked up many times. This sequence joins TRBV7-2 and TRBJ2-7, with 8 bases identical to TRBD1. The CDR3 extends over 15 amino acids. CDR1 is SGHTA, CDR2 FQGNSA, per germline. Germline trimming cut 1 base from V and 2 bases from J; bases unmatched to any gene: 4. The CDR3 loop reads CASSLVSQGAYEQYF. In nucleotides, the CDR3 is TGTGCCAGCAGCTTAGTCTCACAGGGGGCCTACGAGCAGTACTTC.

The chain combines TRBV19 with TRBJ2-5, with 8 bases matching TRBD2. Losses at the gene ends were 8 bases for V and 11 bases for J; bases not matched to a gene: 16. Germline CDR1 reads LNHDA; CDR2 reads SQIVND (reference sequence). The CDR3 is 14 amino acids. The CDR3 spells CASGGGPPYNEQYF. The CDR3 DNA is TGTGCCAGTGGCGGGGGGCCCCCTTACAATGAGCAGTACTTC.

The rearrangement joins TRBV9 to TRBJ1-3; D is perhaps TRBD1 (5 bases). CDR3 length: 17 amino acids. In germline, CDR1 is SGDLS, CDR2 YYNGEE. V was pared by 3 bases and J by 0 bases, with 16 bases between. The CDR3 bases are TGTGCCAGCAGCGCCGGTGGGGGACCCCACTCTGGAAACACCATATATTTT. Translated, it gives CASSAGGGPHSGNTIYF. The full variable domain, completed using reference TRBV9 and TRBJ1-3, is DSGVTQTPKHLITATGQRVTLRCSPRSGDLSVYWYQQSLDQGLQFLIQYYNGEERAKGNILERFSAQQFPDLHSELNLSSLELGDSALYFCASSAGGGPHSGNTIYFGEGSWLTVV.

The chain couples TRBV5-1 to TRBJ2-3; maybe TRBD2 (6 bases). The CDR3 contains 13 residues. V was trimmed by 6 bases and J by 1 base, leaving 9 bases between them. Germline CDR1 reads SGHRS; CDR2 reads YFSETQ. Here the CDR3 reads CASMEGRTDTQYF. As DNA, the CDR3 is TGCGCCAGCATGGAGGGACGCACAGATACGCAGTATTTT.

The chain couples TRBV5-1 to TRBJ2-3; TRBD1 is a possible D gene (5 bases). V lost 5 bases, J lost 1 base, and 14 bases lay in between. Germline CDR1 reads SGHRS; CDR2 reads YFSETQ. The CDR3 is 15 residues long. The CDR3 spells CASSARGRGTDTQYF. CDR3 sequence (DNA): TGCGCCAGCAGTGCAAGGGGAAGAGGCACAGATACGCAGTATTTT.

This clonotype was seen a few times. V usage is TRBV3-1 and J usage is TRBJ2-5; D uncertain. Trimming took off 0 bases at V and 5 bases at J, with 10 bases between the two ends. CDR1 is LGHDT, CDR2 YNNKEL, per germline (reference sequence). CDR3 length: 14 amino acids. CDR3 in amino acids: CASSQENGFETQYF. As DNA, the CDR3 is TGTGCCAGCAGCCAAGAAAATGGTTTCGAGACCCAGTACTTC.

The V and J genes are TRBV2 and TRBJ2-3; TRBD1 is a possible D gene (6 bases). CDR3 length: 13 amino acids. In germline, CDR1 is SNHLY, CDR2 FYNNEI. V lost 7 bases and J 6 bases, leaving 14 bases between the germline ends. The DNA for the CDR3 is TGTGCCAGCATTTTAAACAGGGATGATACGCAGTATTTT. Residues: CASILNRDDTQYF. Combining the CDR3 with reference TRBV2 and TRBJ2-3 gives the whole variable domain EPEVTQTPSHQVTQMGQEVILRCVPISNHLYFYWYRQILGQKVEFLVSFYNNEISEKSEIFDDQFSVERPDGSNFTLKIRSTKLEDSAMYFCASILNRDDTQYFGPGTRLTVL.

This clonotype was seen a few times. The genes are TRBV7-2 and TRBJ2-7; the D gene is possibly TRBD1 (5 bases). Trimming removed 2 bases from V and 0 bases from J, with 17 bases in between. The germline V gene encodes CDR1 SGHTA and CDR2 FQGNSA. This CDR3 comprises 17 residues. The CDR3 sequence: CASSLSVGATFSYEQYF. The CDR3 nucleotides are TGTGCCAGCAGCTTAAGTGTAGGGGCGACTTTCTCCTACGAGCAGTACTTC.

Many counts were recorded for this clonotype. A much more abundant neighbour one base away suggests this may be a read error. V and J are TRBV29-1 and TRBJ2-1; maybe TRBD2 (5 bases). This CDR3 has 15 residues. Germline values: CDR1 SQVTM, CDR2 ANQGSEA. Trimming took 3 bases from V and 3 from J, leaving 15 bases between them. Here the CDR3 reads CSVEGAGNNYNEQFF. In DNA, the CDR3 is TGCAGCGTTGAGGGTGCCGGGAACAACTACAATGAGCAGTTCTTC.